The 17 T cell receptor beta chains given below trace back to one sample, sequenced in a study of Graves' ophthalmopathy and Graves' hyperthyroidism. The study amplified TCR beta CDR3 regions using RNA transcripts. First-round RT-PCR used HTBI primers; second-round multiplex PCR followed. TCRdb re-analysed the multiplex PCR reads in MiXCR, keeping a single row per CDR3 protein. Of about 340,000 distinct CDR3 sequences listed, roughly 17% are singletons. The sample consisted of peripheral blood. The receptors come from an adult man with Graves' ophthalmopathy.

This clonotype was recorded many times. The J gene is TRBJ1-6, the V gene TRBV25-1, with D tentatively TRBD1 (6 bases). This CDR3 spans 15 amino acids. The germline V and J ends were trimmed by 6 bases and 3 bases, with 12 bases remaining between them. The germline CDR1 and CDR2 sequences are MGHDK and SYGVNS. CDR3 nucleotide sequence: TGTGCCAGCAGACGGGGACAATTCTATAATTCACCCCTCCACTTT. It encodes CASRRGQFYNSPLHF.

This clonotype came up a few times. V gene TRBV7-9 combines with J gene TRBJ1-1; 7 bases are a match to TRBD1. Per germline, CDR1 SEHNR and CDR2 FQNEAQ (reference sequence). The ends lost 2 bases at V and 6 bases at J; junction bases unmatched: 9. This CDR3 has 15 residues. As DNA, the CDR3 is TGTGCCAGCAGCTTATCACAAGGTCAGGGGGCTGAAGCTTTCTTT. Translation gives CASSLSQGQGAEAFF.

The chain employs TRBV6-1 and TRBJ2-7; 7 bases are a match to TRBD1. The ends lost 9 bases at V and 2 bases at J; junction bases unmatched: 7. This CDR3 has 13 amino acids. The germline V gene has CDR1 MNHNS and CDR2 SASEGT. This CDR3 reads CASSDRPTYEQYF. The CDR3 DNA sequence: TGTGCCAGTTCGGACAGGCCAACCTACGAGCAGTACTTC.

Many counts were recorded for this clonotype. The chain has TRBV20-1 and TRBJ1-5; D perhaps matches TRBD1 (5 bases). CDR3 size: 15 residues. Germline V lookup: CDR1 DFQATT, CDR2 SNEGSKA (reference sequence). V was shortened by 3 bases and J by 1 base, with 13 bases between the two germline ends. The CDR3 nucleotides are TGCAGTGCTAGCTCGGGTGGGGGAAGCAATCAGCCCCAGCATTTT. It codes for CSASSGGGSNQPQHF.

This clonotype was detected many times. The CDR3 spells CASSSRMDILYGYTF. CDR3 nucleotides: TGTGCCAGCAGTTCCCGAATGGACATTCTCTATGGCTACACCTTC. V usage is TRBV6-5 and J usage is TRBJ1-2, with D perhaps TRBD1 (5 bases). The CDR3 runs 15 residues. CDR1 and CDR2 from the germline V gene are MNHEY and SVGAGI. Trimming pared 4 bases from V and 4 bases from J, leaving 16 bases between.

The table lists this clonotype with many counts. The chain employs TRBV29-1 and TRBJ1-1; D remains ambiguous. Deletions cut 8 bases from V and 0 bases from J, with 13 bases between. The CDR3 has 13 residues. CDR1 and CDR2 from the germline V gene are SQVTM and ANQGSEA. The CDR3 sequence is CSSTKDVNTEAFF. As DNA, the CDR3 is TGCAGCTCGACCAAGGATGTGAACACTGAAGCTTTCTTT.

This clonotype was seen ten or more times. The chain has TRBV6-2 or TRBV6-3 and TRBJ1-5; D might be TRBD1 (5 bases). From germline, CDR1 is MNHEY and CDR2 SVGEGT. The CDR3 is 15 residues long. Between the trimmed V and J ends, which lost 2 bases and 1 base, there was a span of 9 bases. DNA of the CDR3: TGTGCCAGCAGTTACGGCAGGGTGAGCAATCAGCCCCAGCATTTT. Amino acids: CASSYGRVSNQPQHF.

This clonotype was counted at least ten times. The chain has TRBV30 and TRBJ2-5; D may be TRBD2 (5 bases). CDR1 is GTSNPN and CDR2 is SVGIG in the germline V gene (reference sequence). Trimming left V 1 base short and J 7 bases short, with 10 bases between. The CDR3 is 12 amino acids. The CDR3 spells CAWSGRPGTQYF. For the CDR3, the DNA is TGTGCCTGGAGTGGGAGGCCAGGGACCCAGTACTTC.

This clonotype was detected ten times or more. The chain employs TRBV4-1 and TRBJ1-1; D is ambiguous. The CDR3 sequence is 13 residues long. The ends were cut back, 4 bases at V and 10 bases at J, with 16 bases in the middle. CDR1 is MGHRA and CDR2 is YSYEKL in the germline V gene. The CDR3 sequence: CASSPTSGSGAFF. CDR3 sequence (DNA): TGCGCCAGCAGCCCCACTTCGGGGAGCGGAGCTTTCTTT.

CDR3: CASSRTSGITGELFF. The CDR3 DNA reads TGTGCCAGCAGCCGGACTAGCGGGATCACCGGGGAGCTGTTTTTT. The V and J genes are TRBV3-1 and TRBJ2-2; 12 nucleotides align to TRBD2. The CDR3 totals 15 residues. The germline V gene has CDR1 LGHDT and CDR2 YNNKEL (reference sequence). The trim removed 4 bases at V and 4 bases at J, leaving 1 base unmatched.

Many counts were recorded for this clonotype. The chain recombines TRBV5-6 with TRBJ1-1; the match to TRBD1 covers 7 bases. Germline CDR1 reads SGHDT; CDR2 reads YYEEEE. After removal of 0 bases from V and 10 bases from J, the junction contained 9 bases not matched to a gene. The CDR3 is 14 amino acids. CDR3: CASSLERGRSRAFF. The CDR3 nucleotides read TGTGCCAGCAGCTTGGAGAGGGGGCGTTCAAGAGCTTTCTTT.

This clonotype was observed at least ten times. A read error may account for a junction end that differs from germline. This chain uses TRBV7-7 with TRBJ2-5, with 7 positions matching TRBD1. The CDR3 sequence is 15 residues long. Germline CDR1 and CDR2: SSHAT and FNYEAQ (reference sequence). CDR3 nucleotide sequence: TGTGCTAGCAGCTTAATAGGGACAGCTGGGGAGACCCAGTACTTC. As protein: CASSLIGTAGETQYF.

Many counts were recorded for this clonotype. The chain links TRBV11-1 to TRBJ2-7, with D maybe TRBD2 (5 bases). Germline CDR1 is SGHAT and CDR2 is FQDESV (reference sequence). V lost 3 bases to trimming and J lost 3 bases, with 12 bases between them. CDR3 size: 14 residues. The CDR3 spells CASSFGPGNYEQYF. The CDR3 DNA sequence: TGTGCCAGCAGCTTCGGACCGGGAAACTACGAGCAGTACTTC.

This clonotype was counted at least ten times. J is TRBJ2-5 and V is TRBV7-2; TRBD2 matches 9 bases. Germline assignment: CDR1 SGHTA and CDR2 FQGNSA. V shed 1 base and J 2 bases; nucleotides not matched to a gene: 5. There are 16 residues in the CDR3. The CDR3 sequence: CASSLEIAGVQETQYF. As DNA, the CDR3 is TGTGCCAGCAGCTTAGAGATAGCGGGAGTGCAAGAGACCCAGTACTTC. Full variable domain (remainder filled in from reference TRBV7-2 and TRBJ2-5): GAGVSQSPSNKVTEKGKDVELRCDPISGHTALYWYRQSLGQGLEFLIYFQGNSAPDKSGLPSDRFSAERTGGSVSTLTIQRTQQEDSAVYLCASSLEIAGVQETQYFGPGTRLLVL.

The table lists this clonotype with many counts. This chain connects TRBV5-1 to TRBJ2-5; tentative D call: TRBD2 (7 bases). The V and J ends lost 0 bases and 4 bases respectively, with 16 bases between them. This CDR3 is 16 amino acids long. CDR1 is SGHRS and CDR2 is YFSETQ in the germline V gene. The CDR3 loop reads CASSLVRGRGAETQYF. The CDR3 DNA follows: TGCGCCAGCAGCTTGGTACGAGGACGGGGGGCAGAGACCCAGTACTTC.

This clonotype showed up many times. The chain recombines TRBV3-1 with TRBJ1-1; D perhaps matches TRBD1 (6 bases). Germline loops: CDR1 LGHDT, CDR2 YNNKEL (reference sequence). Trimming left V 5 bases short and J 3 bases short, with 16 bases between. The CDR3 extends over 15 amino acids. CDR3 sequence (DNA): TGTGCCAGCAGCTCGCAGCAAGGGGGGGACACTGAAGCTTTCTTT. Its protein product is CASSSQQGGDTEAFF.

This clonotype appeared once. This sequence joins TRBV28 and TRBJ1-2; TRBD1 matches 8 bases. The CDR3 has 13 residues. Germline CDR1 is MDHEN and CDR2 is SYDVKM. The V gene end was trimmed by 6 bases and the J gene end by 6 bases; junction bases not matched to a gene: 6. CDR3 sequence reads: CASSTRGLHGYTF. DNA for the CDR3: TGTGCCAGCAGCACCAGGGGGCTTCATGGCTACACCTTC.